The sequence of this T cell receptor beta chain was determined in a study of OX40 agonist ivuxolimab in advanced cancers. Across the study: Patients were treated with intravenous ivuxolimab, dosed at 0.01 to 10 mg/kg and infused every 2 weeks. Enrolled patients in dose escalation had cancers that were hepatocellular carcinoma, melanoma, renal cell or head and neck cancer. Findings and limits, study-wide: In the 0.1 to 3.0 mg/kg range, CD4+ and CD8+ blood T cells had expanded clonally by week 6.

Germline V gene data show CDR1 as SGHTA and CDR2 as FQGTGA. V gave up 2 bases and J gave up 10 bases, with 12 bases separating them. There are 13 residues in the CDR3. Here immunoSEQ multiplex PCR was the method, and the copy in TCRdb shows in-frame clones only, minus some. The sample records more than 50,000 clones, roughly 83% being singletons. Only a few counts were recorded for this clone. Antigen: not known. Here the sequenced sample was CD4+ or CD8+ T cells sorted from blood, taken in a trial of the OX40 agonist ivuxolimab. V gene TRBV7-3 combines with J gene TRBJ2-1; D unresolved. The receptor was derived from an adult with an advanced solid tumor such as melanoma, head and neck, liver or kidney cancer. The CDR3 is CASSLSGQREQFF. Here the CDR3 DNA reads TGTGCCAGCAGCTTATCGGGCCAGCGCGAGCAGTTCTTC. Full variable domain (rest looked up from reference TRBV7-3 and TRBJ2-1): GAGVSQTPSNKVTEKGKYVELRCDPISGHTALYWYRQSLGQGPEFLIYFQGTGAADDSGLPNDRFFAVRPEGSVSTLKIQRTERGDSAVYLCASSLSGQREQFFGPGTRLTVL.